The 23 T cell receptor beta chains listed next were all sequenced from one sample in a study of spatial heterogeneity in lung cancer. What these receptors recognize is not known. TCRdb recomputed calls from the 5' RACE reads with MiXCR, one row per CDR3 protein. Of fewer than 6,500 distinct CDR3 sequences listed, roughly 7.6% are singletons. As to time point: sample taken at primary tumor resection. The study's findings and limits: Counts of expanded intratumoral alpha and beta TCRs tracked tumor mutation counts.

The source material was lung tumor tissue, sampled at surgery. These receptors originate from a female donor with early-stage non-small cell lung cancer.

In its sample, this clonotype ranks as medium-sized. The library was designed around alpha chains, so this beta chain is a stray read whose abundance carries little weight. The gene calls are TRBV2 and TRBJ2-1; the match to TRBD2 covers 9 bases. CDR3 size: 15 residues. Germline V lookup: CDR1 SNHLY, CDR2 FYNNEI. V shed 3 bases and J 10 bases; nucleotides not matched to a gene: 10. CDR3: CASSERLAGMEEQFF. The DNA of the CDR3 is TGTGCCAGCAGTGAGAGGCTAGCGGGGATGGAGGAGCAGTTCTTC.

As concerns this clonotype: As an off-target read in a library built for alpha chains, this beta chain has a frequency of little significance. The CDR3 sequence: CASSASRGAYEQYF. The CDR3 nucleotides are TGCGCCAGCAGTGCCTCGAGGGGTGCCTACGAGCAGTACTTC. The chain carries TRBV10-1 and TRBJ2-7; the D call may be TRBD1 or TRBD2 (5 bases each). Trimming removed 4 bases from V and 2 bases from J, with 12 bases in between. This CDR3 is built from 14 residues. Germline CDR1 reads WNHNN; CDR2 reads SYGVQD (reference sequence).

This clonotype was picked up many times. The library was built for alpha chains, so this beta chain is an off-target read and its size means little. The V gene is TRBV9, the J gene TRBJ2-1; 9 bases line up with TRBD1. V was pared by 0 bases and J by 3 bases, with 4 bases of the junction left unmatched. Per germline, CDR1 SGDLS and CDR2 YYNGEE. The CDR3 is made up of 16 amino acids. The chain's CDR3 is CASSVGGQGHYNEQFF. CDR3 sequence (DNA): TGTGCCAGCAGCGTAGGGGGACAGGGACACTACAATGAGCAGTTCTTC.

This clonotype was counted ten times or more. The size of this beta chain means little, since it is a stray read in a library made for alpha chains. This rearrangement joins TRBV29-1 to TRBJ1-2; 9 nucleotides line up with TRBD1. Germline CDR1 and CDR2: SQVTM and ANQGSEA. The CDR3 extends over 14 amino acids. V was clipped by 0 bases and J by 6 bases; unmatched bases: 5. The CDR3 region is CSVEEGQGAHGYTF. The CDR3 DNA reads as TGCAGCGTTGAAGAGGGACAGGGCGCTCATGGCTACACCTTC.

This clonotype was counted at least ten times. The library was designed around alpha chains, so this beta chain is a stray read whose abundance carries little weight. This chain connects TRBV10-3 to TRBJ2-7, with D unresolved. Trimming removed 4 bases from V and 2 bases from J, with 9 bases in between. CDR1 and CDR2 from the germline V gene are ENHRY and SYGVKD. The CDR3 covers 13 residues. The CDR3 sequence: CAISGAQTYEQYF. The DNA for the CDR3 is TGTGCCATCAGTGGAGCGCAAACCTACGAGCAGTACTTC.

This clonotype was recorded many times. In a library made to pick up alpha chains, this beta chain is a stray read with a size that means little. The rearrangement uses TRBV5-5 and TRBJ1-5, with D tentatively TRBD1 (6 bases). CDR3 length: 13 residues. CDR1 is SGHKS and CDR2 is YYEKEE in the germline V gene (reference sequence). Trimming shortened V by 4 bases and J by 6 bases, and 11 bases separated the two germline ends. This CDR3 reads CASSAGGTQPQHF. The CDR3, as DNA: TGTGCCAGCAGCGCCGGGGGCACTCAGCCCCAGCATTTT.

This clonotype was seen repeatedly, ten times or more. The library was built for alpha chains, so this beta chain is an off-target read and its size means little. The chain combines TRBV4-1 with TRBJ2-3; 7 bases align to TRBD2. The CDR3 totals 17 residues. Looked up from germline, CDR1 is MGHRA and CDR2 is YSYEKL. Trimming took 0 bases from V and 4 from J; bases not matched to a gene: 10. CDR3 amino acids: CASSQERGGSRADTQYF. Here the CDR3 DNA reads TGCGCCAGCAGCCAAGAGAGGGGCGGGAGTCGGGCAGATACGCAGTATTTT.

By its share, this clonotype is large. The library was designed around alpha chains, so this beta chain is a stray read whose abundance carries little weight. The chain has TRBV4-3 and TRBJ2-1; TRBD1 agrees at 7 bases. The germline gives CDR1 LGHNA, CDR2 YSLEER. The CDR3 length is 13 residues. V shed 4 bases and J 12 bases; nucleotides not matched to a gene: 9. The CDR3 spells CASSPTTGAMQFF. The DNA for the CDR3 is TGCGCCAGCAGCCCGACCACAGGGGCCATGCAGTTCTTC.

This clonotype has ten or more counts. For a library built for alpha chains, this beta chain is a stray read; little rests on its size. Here the CDR3 DNA reads TGTGCCAGCAGCGAACGACAGGGTCCCGGGGAGCTGTTTTTT. It is translated as CASSERQGPGELFF. This chain joins TRBV7-3 and TRBJ2-2; 7 bases align to TRBD1. The ends lost 5 bases at V and 6 bases at J; junction bases unmatched: 6. Per the germline V gene, CDR1 is SGHTA and CDR2 is FQGTGA. The CDR3 contains 14 residues.

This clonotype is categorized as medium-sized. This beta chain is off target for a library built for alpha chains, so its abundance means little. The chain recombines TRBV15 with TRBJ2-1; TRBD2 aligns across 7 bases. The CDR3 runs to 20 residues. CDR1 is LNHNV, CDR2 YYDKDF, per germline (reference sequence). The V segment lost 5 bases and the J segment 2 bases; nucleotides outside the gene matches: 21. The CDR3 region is CATSRNWGGFRSETYNEQFF. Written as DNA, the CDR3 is TGTGCCACCAGCCGAAACTGGGGGGGGTTCAGGAGCGAGACCTACAATGAGCAGTTCTTC.

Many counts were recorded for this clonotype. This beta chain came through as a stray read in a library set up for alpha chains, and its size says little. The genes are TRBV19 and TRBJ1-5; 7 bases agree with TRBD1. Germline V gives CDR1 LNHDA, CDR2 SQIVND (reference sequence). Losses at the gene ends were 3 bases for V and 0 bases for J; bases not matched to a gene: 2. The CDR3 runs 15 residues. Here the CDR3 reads CASSIEGASNQPQHF. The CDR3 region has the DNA TGTGCCAGTAGTATTGAGGGGGCTAGCAATCAGCCCCAGCATTTT. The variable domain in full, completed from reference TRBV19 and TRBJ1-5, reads DGGITQSPKYLFRKEGQNVTLSCEQNLNHDAMYWYRQDPGQGLRLIYYSQIVNDFQKGDIAEGYSVSREKKESFPLTVTSAQKNPTAFYLCASSIEGASNQPQHFGDGTRLSIL.

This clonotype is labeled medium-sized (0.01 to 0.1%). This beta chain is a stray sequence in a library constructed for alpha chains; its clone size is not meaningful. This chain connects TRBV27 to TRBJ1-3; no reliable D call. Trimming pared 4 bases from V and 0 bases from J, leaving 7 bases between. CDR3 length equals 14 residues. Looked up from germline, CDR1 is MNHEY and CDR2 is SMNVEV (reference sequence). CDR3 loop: CASSSQSSGNTIYF. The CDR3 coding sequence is TGTGCCAGCAGTTCACAGAGCTCTGGAAACACCATATATTTT.

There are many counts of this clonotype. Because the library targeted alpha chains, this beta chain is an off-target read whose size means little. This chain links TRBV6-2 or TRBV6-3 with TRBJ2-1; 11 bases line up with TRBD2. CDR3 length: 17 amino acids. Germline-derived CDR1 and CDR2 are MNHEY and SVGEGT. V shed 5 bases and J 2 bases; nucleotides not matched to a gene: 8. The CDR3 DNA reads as TGTGCCAGCAGTCCCTCGACTAGCGGGGCTACCTACAATGAGCAGTTCTTC. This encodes CASSPSTSGATYNEQFF.

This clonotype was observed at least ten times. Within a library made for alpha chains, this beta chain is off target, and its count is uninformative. In nucleotides, the CDR3 is TGTGCCAGCAGCGTACAGGGGCTTGGGGAGCAGTACTTC. This sequence encodes CASSVQGLGEQYF. This chain joins TRBV7-2 and TRBJ2-7; 7 nucleotides line up with TRBD1. The trim removed 5 bases at V and 7 bases at J, leaving 8 bases unmatched. CDR3 length: 13 amino acids. Germline V gene lookup returns CDR1 SGHTA and CDR2 FQGNSA. Complete variable domain (other parts from reference TRBV7-2 and TRBJ2-7): GAGVSQSPSNKVTEKGKDVELRCDPISGHTALYWYRQSLGQGLEFLIYFQGNSAPDKSGLPSDRFSAERTGGSVSTLTIQRTQQEDSAVYLCASSVQGLGEQYFGPGTRLTVT.

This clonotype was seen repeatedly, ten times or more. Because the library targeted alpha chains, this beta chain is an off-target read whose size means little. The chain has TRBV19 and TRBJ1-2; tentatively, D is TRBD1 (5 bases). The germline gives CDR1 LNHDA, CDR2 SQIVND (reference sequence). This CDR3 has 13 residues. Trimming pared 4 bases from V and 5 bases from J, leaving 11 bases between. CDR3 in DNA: TGTGCCAGTAGTACTCAGGGTCCTTATGGCTACACCTTC. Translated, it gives CASSTQGPYGYTF.

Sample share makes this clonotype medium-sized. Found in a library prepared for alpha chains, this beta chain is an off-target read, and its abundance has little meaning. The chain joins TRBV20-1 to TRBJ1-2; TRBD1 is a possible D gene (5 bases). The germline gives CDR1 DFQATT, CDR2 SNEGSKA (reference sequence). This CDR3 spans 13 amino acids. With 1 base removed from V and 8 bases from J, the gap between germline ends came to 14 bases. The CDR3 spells CSARASDMVGYTF. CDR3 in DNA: TGCAGTGCTAGAGCGTCGGACATGGTGGGCTACACCTTC.

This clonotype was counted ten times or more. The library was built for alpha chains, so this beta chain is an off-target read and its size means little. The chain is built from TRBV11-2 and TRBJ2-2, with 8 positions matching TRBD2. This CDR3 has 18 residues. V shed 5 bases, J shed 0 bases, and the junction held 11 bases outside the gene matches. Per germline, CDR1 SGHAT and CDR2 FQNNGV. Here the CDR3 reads CASSPGLATGSNTGELFF. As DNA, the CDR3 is TGTGCCAGCAGCCCCGGACTAGCTACGGGGTCGAACACCGGGGAGCTGTTTTTT.

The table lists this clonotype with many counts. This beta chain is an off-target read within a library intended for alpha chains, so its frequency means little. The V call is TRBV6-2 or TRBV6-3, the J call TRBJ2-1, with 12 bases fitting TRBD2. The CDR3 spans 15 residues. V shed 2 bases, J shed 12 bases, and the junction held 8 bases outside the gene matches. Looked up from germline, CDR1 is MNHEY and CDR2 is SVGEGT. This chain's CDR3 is CASSYRTSGDQGQFF. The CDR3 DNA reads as TGTGCCAGCAGTTACCGGACTAGCGGGGATCAGGGGCAGTTCTTC.

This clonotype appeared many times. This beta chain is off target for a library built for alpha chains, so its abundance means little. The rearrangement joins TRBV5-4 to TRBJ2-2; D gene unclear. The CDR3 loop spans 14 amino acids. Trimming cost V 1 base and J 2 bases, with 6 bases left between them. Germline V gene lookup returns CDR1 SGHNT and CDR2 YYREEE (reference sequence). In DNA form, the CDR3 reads TGTGCCAGCAGCTTGCGTGGAAACACCGGGGAGCTGTTTTTT. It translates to CASSLRGNTGELFF.

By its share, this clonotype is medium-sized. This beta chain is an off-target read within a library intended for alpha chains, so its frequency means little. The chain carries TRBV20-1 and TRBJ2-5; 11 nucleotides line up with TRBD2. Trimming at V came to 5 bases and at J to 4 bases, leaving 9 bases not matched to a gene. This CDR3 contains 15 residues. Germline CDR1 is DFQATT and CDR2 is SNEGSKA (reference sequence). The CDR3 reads CSAPTSGDPTETQYF. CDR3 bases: TGCAGTGCTCCGACTAGCGGGGATCCTACAGAGACCCAGTACTTC.

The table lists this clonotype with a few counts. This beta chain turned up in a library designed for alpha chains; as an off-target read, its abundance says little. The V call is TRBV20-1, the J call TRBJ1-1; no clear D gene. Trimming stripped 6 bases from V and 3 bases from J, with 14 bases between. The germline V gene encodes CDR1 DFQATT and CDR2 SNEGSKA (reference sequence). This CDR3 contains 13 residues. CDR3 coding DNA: TGCAGTGCCGGCCAGGCGGTGGACACTGAAGCTTTCTTT. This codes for CSAGQAVDTEAFF.

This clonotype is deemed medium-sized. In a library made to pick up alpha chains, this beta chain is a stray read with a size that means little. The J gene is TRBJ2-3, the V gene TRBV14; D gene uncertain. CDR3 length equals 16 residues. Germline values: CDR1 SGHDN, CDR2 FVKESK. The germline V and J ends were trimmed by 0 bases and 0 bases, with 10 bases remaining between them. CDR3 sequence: CASSQEPLSSTDTQYF. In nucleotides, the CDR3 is TGTGCCAGCAGCCAAGAGCCCCTTTCTAGCACAGATACGCAGTATTTT.

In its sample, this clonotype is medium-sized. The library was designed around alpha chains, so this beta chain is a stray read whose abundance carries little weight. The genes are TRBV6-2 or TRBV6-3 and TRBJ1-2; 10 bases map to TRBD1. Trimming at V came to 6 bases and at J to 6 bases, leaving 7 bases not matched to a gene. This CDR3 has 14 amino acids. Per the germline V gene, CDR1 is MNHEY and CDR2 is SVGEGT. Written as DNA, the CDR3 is TGTGCCAGCAGGTCGACAGGGGGCGCAAATGGCTACACCTTC. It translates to CASRSTGGANGYTF.